The 21 T cell receptor beta chains in this list originate from one sample, sequenced in a study of CD4 T cells in relation to SARS-CoV-2 and coronaviruses. Using immunoSEQ multiplex PCR, the repertoire was profiled, and TCRdb retains in-frame clones only, with some absent. The table lists 35,000 to 40,000 clones, around 87% of them singletons. Sequencing was done on a sample of memory CD4+ T cells from PBMCs. All receptors come from an adult with COVID-19.

The chain couples TRBV24-1 to TRBJ2-3; D may be TRBD2 (6 bases). Germline CDR1 KGHDR, CDR2 SFDVKD. This CDR3 comprises 15 residues. V lost 7 bases and J lost 4, with 17 bases in between. This chain's CDR3 is CATSRTLTGADTQYF. CDR3 nucleotides: TGTGCCACCAGCAGGACCCTCACGGGGGCAGATACGCAGTATTTT.

As DNA, the CDR3 is TGTGCCAGCAGCTGGGACAGCACCGGGGAGCTGTTTTTT. This codes for CASSWDSTGELFF. The chain is built from TRBV6-4 and TRBJ2-2; 7 nucleotides align to TRBD1. The junction had 2 bases not matched to a gene; V was cut back by 6 bases and J by 4 bases. Per the germline V gene, CDR1 is MRHNA and CDR2 is SNTAGT. There are 13 residues in the CDR3.

This chain uses TRBV5-5 with TRBJ2-7; no definite D call. The length of the CDR3 is 12 residues. Germline CDR1 is SGHKS and CDR2 is YYEKEE (reference sequence). Deletions cut 0 bases from V and 5 bases from J, with 6 bases between. The CDR3 region is CASSLATNEQYF. DNA for the CDR3: TGTGCCAGCAGCTTGGCTACGAACGAGCAGTACTTC.

Points on this clone: One end of the junction fails to match germline, which may point to a read error. The chain combines TRBV7-7 with TRBJ2-5, with 8 bases identical to TRBD1. Germline CDR1 and CDR2: SSHAT and FNYEAQ (reference sequence). The CDR3 loop spans 15 amino acids. The CDR3 region has the DNA TGTGCTAGCAGCTTAGCGCTGGGGACAGGCGAGACCCAGTACTTC. This translates into CASSLALGTGETQYF.

The chain is built from TRBV6-5 and TRBJ1-2; possible D gene TRBD1, 5 bases. V lost 7 bases and J 5 bases, leaving 14 bases between the germline ends. This CDR3 has 13 residues. The germline V gene encodes CDR1 MNHEY and CDR2 SVGAGI. CDR3 amino acids: CASKMGGPYGYTF. As DNA, the CDR3 is TGTGCCAGCAAAATGGGGGGACCGTATGGCTACACCTTC.

The chain couples TRBV9 to TRBJ2-1; 9 nucleotides align to TRBD2. Germline lookup yields CDR1 SGDLS and CDR2 YYNGEE. The CDR3 has 15 residues. Trimming removed 6 bases from V and 4 bases from J; junction bases left unmatched: 8. CDR3 amino acids: CASTGGTSLYNEQFF. DNA of the CDR3: TGTGCCAGCACGGGGGGGACTAGCCTTTACAATGAGCAGTTCTTC. Drawing the rest from reference TRBV9 and TRBJ2-1, the complete variable domain is DSGVTQTPKHLITATGQRVTLRCSPRSGDLSVYWYQQSLDQGLQFLIQYYNGEERAKGNILERFSAQQFPDLHSELNLSSLELGDSALYFCASTGGTSLYNEQFFGPGTRLTVL.

This chain joins TRBV4-1 and TRBJ1-2; possible D gene TRBD1, 6 bases. The ends were cut back, 4 bases at V and 5 bases at J, with 20 bases in the middle. Germline CDR1 and CDR2: MGHRA and YSYEKL. This CDR3 contains 16 residues. CDR3 sequence (DNA): TGCGCCAGCAGCCCCTCCCCGGGGGCGGAACTATATGGCTACACCTTC. Translation: CASSPSPGAELYGYTF.

V usage is TRBV11-2 and J usage is TRBJ2-4; D remains ambiguous. CDR1 SGHAT and CDR2 FQNNGV come from the germline V gene. The CDR3 spans 16 residues. The V end was cut by 5 bases, the J end by 0 bases, with 14 bases between. CDR3 sequence (DNA): TGTGCCAGCAGCGCGCCCCCGTGGGTAGCCAAAAACATTCAGTACTTC. Translation gives CASSAPPWVAKNIQYF.

This sequence joins TRBV24-1 and TRBJ2-7, with 10 nucleotides matching TRBD2. With V trimmed by 3 bases and J by 7 bases, 11 bases remained unmatched. The CDR3 is 16 residues long. In germline, CDR1 is KGHDR, CDR2 SFDVKD. The CDR3 sequence is CATSDPSSGGLMEQYF. CDR3 sequence (DNA): TGTGCCACCAGTGATCCTTCTAGCGGGGGCCTTATGGAGCAGTACTTC.

This chain joins TRBV4-3 and TRBJ2-3; no reliable D call. CDR3 size: 13 residues. CDR1 and CDR2 (germline): LGHNA, YSLEER. V lost 2 bases to trimming and J lost 4 bases, with 7 bases between them. The CDR3 protein is CASSQQPSDTQYF. CDR3 DNA sequence: TGCGCCAGCAGCCAACAACCTTCAGATACGCAGTATTTT.

This chain uses TRBV5-4 with TRBJ2-7, with D possibly being TRBD2 (7 bases). Per the germline V gene, CDR1 is SGHNT and CDR2 is YYREEE (reference sequence). Trimming took 4 bases from V and 1 from J, leaving 18 bases between them. This CDR3 has 16 residues. The chain's CDR3 is CASSGGGGGGSYEQYF. The CDR3 DNA follows: TGTGCCAGCAGCGGTGGAGGAGGGGGGGGGTCCTACGAGCAGTACTTC.

The rearrangement links TRBV27 to TRBJ2-1, with 7 bases lining up with TRBD2. Per germline, CDR1 MNHEY and CDR2 SMNVEV (reference sequence). CDR3 size: 14 residues. V trimming: 8 bases; J trimming: 0 bases; junction bases outside the gene matches: 4. CDR3 protein: CASRGDLSYNEQFF. CDR3 DNA sequence: TGTGCCAGCCGGGGGGATCTCTCCTACAATGAGCAGTTCTTC.

V and J are TRBV10-3 and TRBJ2-6; D unresolved. The length of the CDR3 is 16 residues. Germline V CDR1 and CDR2: ENHRY, SYGVKD. V lost 0 bases to trimming and J lost 0 bases, with 6 bases between them. CDR3 bases: TGTGCCATCAGTGAGTCAAGGAGCTCTGGGGCCAACGTCCTGACTTTC. It specifies CAISESRSSGANVLTF.

Regarding this clone: The junction departs from the called germline gene at one end, perhaps through a read error. This sample also contains other DNA sequences that code for the same CDR3. The V and J genes are TRBV5-4 and TRBJ2-7; D is undetermined. The germline V gene has CDR1 SGHNT and CDR2 YYREEE (reference sequence). This CDR3 contains 15 residues. DNA for the CDR3: TGTGCCAGCAGCGCCGGTTGGGGTAGCTCCTACGAGCAGTATTTC. It translates to CASSAGWGSSYEQYF.

The rearrangement joins TRBV11-2 to TRBJ2-7; tentatively, D is TRBD1 (5 bases). Looked up from germline, CDR1 is SGHAT and CDR2 is FQNNGV. The V end was cut by 4 bases, the J end by 2 bases, with 18 bases between. CDR3 length: 16 residues. CDR3 residues: CASSSPWRTNTYEQYF. The DNA for the CDR3 is TGTGCCAGCAGCTCACCCTGGCGGACAAACACCTACGAGCAGTACTTC.

The CDR3 nucleotides read TGTGCCAGTAGTATGAAAACCCCGACCGGTAACACCATATATTTT. Protein product: CASSMKTPTGNTIYF. The chain couples TRBV19 to TRBJ1-3; no reliable D call. The CDR3 sequence is 15 residues long. The germline CDR1 and CDR2 sequences are LNHDA and SQIVND (reference sequence). V lost 3 bases and J lost 7, with 16 bases in between.

The CDR3 sequence is CAASSGGQAVGETQYF. As DNA, the CDR3 is TGTGCCGCGTCCAGCGGGGGGCAAGCAGTGGGGGAGACCCAGTACTTC. The J gene is TRBJ2-5, the V gene TRBV7-6; 9 bases align to TRBD2. Germline lookup yields CDR1 SGHVS and CDR2 FNYEAQ. The junction had 18 bases not matched to a gene; V was cut back by 11 bases and J by 5 bases. The CDR3 spans 16 residues.

The chain recombines TRBV7-8 with TRBJ2-7; D is ambiguous. The CDR3 runs to 12 residues. In germline, CDR1 is SGHVS, CDR2 FQNEAQ. V dropped 1 base and J dropped 5 bases, with 6 bases sitting between them. The CDR3 loop is CASSLVTDEQYF. The CDR3 DNA reads as TGTGCCAGCAGCTTAGTAACCGACGAGCAGTACTTC.

The rearrangement uses TRBV10-3 and TRBJ2-5, with D possibly matching TRBD2 (6 bases). Germline V gene data show CDR1 as ENHRY and CDR2 as SYGVKD. The length of the CDR3 is 15 residues. V dropped 6 bases and J dropped 5 bases, with 19 bases sitting between them. CDR3 sequence (DNA): TGTGCCATCAGGGAGGGACCCCCAGGAGGGGAGACCCAGTACTTC. It translates to CAIREGPPGGETQYF.

The genes are TRBV27 and TRBJ2-7; 7 bases agree with TRBD1. Germline values: CDR1 MNHEY, CDR2 SMNVEV (reference sequence). The CDR3 has 14 amino acids. V lost 4 bases and J lost 3; bases outside the gene matches: 6. The CDR3 here is CASSWTGSIYEQYF. Written as DNA, the CDR3 is TGTGCCAGCAGTTGGACAGGTTCAATCTACGAGCAGTACTTC.

This clone was counted a single time. The V call is TRBV5-6, the J call TRBJ1-2; TRBD1 agrees at 9 bases. The CDR3 is made up of 16 amino acids. Germline CDR1 reads SGHDT; CDR2 reads YYEEEE. Germline trimming cut 1 base from V and 2 bases from J; bases unmatched to any gene: 6. The CDR3 DNA is TGTGCCAGCAGCTTGCCCGCAGGACAGGGGAACTATGGCTACACCTTC. It encodes CASSLPAGQGNYGYTF.